The 13 T cell receptor beta chains listed next were all sequenced from one sample in a study of response to subunit inactivated influenza vaccine. MiXCR was run by TCRdb on the RT-PCR reads, yielding one entry per CDR3 protein. The data show over 450,000 distinct CDR3 sequences, 10% to 15% seen once. Sample: PBMCs from blood, taken roughly 46 days after vaccination. These receptors were taken from a man in his forties or fifties who received an inactivated influenza vaccine.

This clonotype occurred many times. This chain links TRBV6-5 with TRBJ1-5; the D is unclear. Trimming cost V 4 bases and J 7 bases, with 11 bases left between them. Germline V gene data show CDR1 as MNHEY and CDR2 as SVGAGI. CDR3 length: 13 residues. CDR3 sequence reads: CASSFSYGQPQHF. The CDR3 DNA reads TGTGCCAGCAGTTTTTCCTACGGACAGCCCCAGCATTTT.

In its sample, this clonotype was seen once. The CDR3 carries no conserved terminal phenylalanine or tryptophan, so it likely arises from a read error. This chain links TRBV20-1 with TRBJ2-1, with 8 nucleotides matching TRBD2. J lost 6 bases, V lost 1 base, and 11 bases had no gene match. CDR3 length: 16 amino acids. CDR1 DFQATT and CDR2 SNEGSKA come from the germline V gene (reference sequence). CDR3 amino acids: CSARAGGPLLSNEQFI. The CDR3, as DNA: TGCAGTGCTAGAGCGGGGGGGCCTCTTCTTTCCAATGAGCAGTTCATC.

This CDR3 is CASTAGQRNYGYTF. The CDR3 DNA is TGTGCCAGCACCGCGGGACAGCGTAACTATGGCTACACCTTC. The chain is built from TRBV12-3 or TRBV12-4 and TRBJ1-2, with TRBD1 matching over 7 bases. Trimming removed 7 bases from V and 1 base from J; junction bases left unmatched: 6. The length of the CDR3 is 14 residues.

This chain connects TRBV15 to TRBJ2-1; 16 bases fit TRBD2. CDR3 size: 19 residues. Per germline, CDR1 LNHNV and CDR2 YYDKDF (reference sequence). Trimming removed 5 bases from V and 0 bases from J; junction bases left unmatched: 7. CDR3 nucleotides: TGTGCCACCAGCCCGGGACTAGCGGGAGGGCAGAGCTCCTACAATGAGCAGTTCTTC. Translation gives CATSPGLAGGQSSYNEQFF.

This sequence joins TRBV10-3 and TRBJ2-5; D is undetermined. Trimming removed 3 bases at V and 5 bases at J, with 7 bases between. Germline V gene lookup returns CDR1 ENHRY and CDR2 SYGVKD. The CDR3 sequence is 12 residues long. The CDR3 nucleotides are TGTGCCATCAGTGACCCCGGGGAGACCCAGTACTTC. This codes for CAISDPGETQYF.

This clonotype has only a few counts. This chain joins TRBV6-2 or TRBV6-3 and TRBJ2-7, with a weak D call TRBD1 (6 bases). Trimming took off 8 bases at V and 2 bases at J, with 19 bases between the two ends. The CDR3 contains 15 residues. Germline lookup yields CDR1 MNHEY and CDR2 SVGEGT. The CDR3 region has the DNA TGTGCCAGCTTCGCAACCGGGACACCGACCTACGAGCAGTACTTC. It encodes CASFATGTPTYEQYF.

This clonotype was picked up a small number of times. The chain links TRBV25-1 to TRBJ2-1, with D possibly called TRBD1 or TRBD2 (5 bases each). The CDR3 is 14 residues long. Trimming left V 4 bases short and J 8 bases short, with 15 bases between. The germline gives CDR1 MGHDK, CDR2 SYGVNS. CDR3 in amino acids: CASSAFIRGDEQFF. In DNA form, the CDR3 reads TGTGCCAGCAGTGCCTTCATTCGAGGGGATGAGCAGTTCTTC.

This clonotype was seen a few times. The V gene is TRBV12-3 or TRBV12-4, the J gene TRBJ2-1, with D possibly matching TRBD2 (6 bases). Trimming shortened V by 4 bases and J by 4 bases, and 8 bases separated the two germline ends. There are 13 residues in the CDR3. The CDR3 loop reads CASSYAGYNEQFF. CDR3 bases: TGTGCCAGCAGTTACGCGGGGTACAATGAGCAGTTCTTC.

This clonotype occurred many times. The chain links TRBV12-3 or TRBV12-4 to TRBJ2-3; 9 positions agree with TRBD1. Trimming removed 6 bases from V and 8 bases from J; junction bases left unmatched: 0. The CDR3 length is 11 residues. CDR3: CASRTGGTQYF. In DNA, the CDR3 is TGTGCCAGCAGGACAGGGGGTACGCAGTATTTT.

This clonotype was observed many times. This rearrangement joins TRBV12-3 or TRBV12-4 to TRBJ1-2, with D uncertain. The CDR3 contains 12 residues. V was clipped by 5 bases and J by 8 bases, with 12 bases between them. The chain's CDR3 is CASSPPHGGYTF. In DNA form, the CDR3 reads TGTGCCAGCAGTCCACCTCACGGGGGCTACACCTTC.

This clonotype occurred many times. Written as DNA, the CDR3 is TGCGCCAGCAGCCAAGTGGGGGACAGGGCACAAGAGACCCAGTACTTC. This codes for CASSQVGDRAQETQYF. The chain uses TRBV4-1 and TRBJ2-5; 9 bases are shared with TRBD1. Per the germline V gene, CDR1 is MGHRA and CDR2 is YSYEKL. The J segment lost 2 bases and the V segment lost 1 base, leaving 5 bases of the junction unmatched. The CDR3 covers 16 residues.

This rearrangement joins TRBV7-9 to TRBJ2-7; 7 nucleotides line up with TRBD1. V dropped 2 bases and J dropped 0; count of bases not matched to a gene: 7. The CDR3 runs 16 residues. From germline, CDR1 is SEHNR and CDR2 FQNEAQ (reference sequence). CDR3: CASSLPLTGSSYEQYF. The CDR3 DNA follows: TGTGCCAGCAGCTTACCTCTGACAGGGAGCTCCTACGAGCAGTACTTC.

This clonotype was seen a few times. This sequence joins TRBV20-1 and TRBJ1-5; tentatively, D is TRBD1 (6 bases). The V and J ends lost 3 bases and 1 base respectively, with 10 bases between them. Per germline, CDR1 DFQATT and CDR2 SNEGSKA (reference sequence). This CDR3 region has 14 residues. CDR3 sequence (DNA): TGCAGTGCTAGTGCGGGGGCAAGCAATCAGCCCCAGCATTTT. This translates into CSASAGASNQPQHF.